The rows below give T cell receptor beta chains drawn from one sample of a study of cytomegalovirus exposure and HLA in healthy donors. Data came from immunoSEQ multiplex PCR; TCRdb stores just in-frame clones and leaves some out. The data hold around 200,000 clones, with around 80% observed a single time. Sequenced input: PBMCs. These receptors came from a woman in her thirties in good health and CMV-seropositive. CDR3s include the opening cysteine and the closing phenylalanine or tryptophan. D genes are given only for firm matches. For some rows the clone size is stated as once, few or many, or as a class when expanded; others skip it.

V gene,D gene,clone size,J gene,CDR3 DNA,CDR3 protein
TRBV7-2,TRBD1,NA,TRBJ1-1,TGTGCCAGCAGCTCCCCCAGGGGGAGTACTGAAGCTTTCTTT,CASSSPRGSTEAFF
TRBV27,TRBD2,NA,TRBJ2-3,TGTGCCAGCAGTTTCGCCGCGGGACTAGCGGGAGGGGTGGGAACAGATACGCAGTATTTT,CASSFAAGLAGGVGTDTQYF
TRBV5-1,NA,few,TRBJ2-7,TGCGCCAGCAGCTTGGGCCGTGCGTCCTACGAGCAGTACTTC,CASSLGRASYEQYF
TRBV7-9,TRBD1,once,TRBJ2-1,TGTGCCAGCAGTACAGGGGGGTACAATGAGCAGTTCTTC,CASSTGGYNEQFF
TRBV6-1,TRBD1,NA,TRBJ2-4,TGTGCCAGCAGCGAGGGGGCCTTTGACATTCAGTACTTC,CASSEGAFDIQYF
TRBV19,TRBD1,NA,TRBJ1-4,TGTGCCAGTAGCGAGGGACAGCTAAATGAAAAACTGTTTTTT,CASSEGQLNEKLFF
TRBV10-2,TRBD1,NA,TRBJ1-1,TGCGCCAGCAGTCCACCACAGGGGCGGACTGAAGCTTTCTTT,CASSPPQGRTEAFF
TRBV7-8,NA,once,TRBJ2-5,TGTGCCAGCAGCTCCCGGGACACGAGGCAAGAGACCCAGTACTTC,CASSSRDTRQETQYF
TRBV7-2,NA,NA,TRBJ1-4,TGTGCCAGCAGCTCGGAGACAGGAGCTAATGAAAAACTGTTTTTT,CASSSETGANEKLFF
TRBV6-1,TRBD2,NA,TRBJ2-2,TGTGCCAGCAAGACTAGCGGGCCCGGGGAGCTGTTTTTT,CASKTSGPGELFF
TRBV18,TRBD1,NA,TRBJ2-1,TGTGCCAGCTCACCCACGACAGGGGCAGGTGAGCAGTTCTTC,CASSPTTGAGEQFF
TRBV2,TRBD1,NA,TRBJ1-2,TGTGCCAGCAACCTAGGGCGGGACAGGGGTGGCTACACCTTC,CASNLGRDRGGYTF
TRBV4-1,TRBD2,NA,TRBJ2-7,TGCGCCAGCAGCCAACGACTAGCGAGTGCCTACGAGCAGTACTTC,CASSQRLASAYEQYF
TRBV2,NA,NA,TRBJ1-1,TGTGCCAGCAGTGGGGGCCGAATCATGAACACTGAAGCTTTCTTT,CASSGGRIMNTEAFF
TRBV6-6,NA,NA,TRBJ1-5,TGTGCCAGCAGTGTATATAGCAATCAGCCCCAGCATTTT,CASSVYSNQPQHF
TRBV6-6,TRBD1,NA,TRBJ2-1,TGTGCCAGCACATCACACCGGGACAGGTCGAATGAGCAGTTCTTC,CASTSHRDRSNEQFF
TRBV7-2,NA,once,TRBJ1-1,TGTGCCAGCAGCTTAGTGGTGGGGGGGGCTGAAGCTTTCTTT,CASSLVVGGAEAFF
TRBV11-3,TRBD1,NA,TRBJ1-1,TGTGCCAGCAGCTTGGGACAGGGGCCTCACACTGAAGCTTTCTTT,CASSLGQGPHTEAFF
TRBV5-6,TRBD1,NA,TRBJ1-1,TGTGCCAGCAGGGACAGGGGGGGCGAAATGAACACTGAAGCTTTCTTT,CASRDRGGEMNTEAFF
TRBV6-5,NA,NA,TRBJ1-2,TGTGCCAGCAGTTATAACAGGGACGACTATGGCTACACCTTC,CASSYNRDDYGYTF
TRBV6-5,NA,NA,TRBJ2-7,TGTGCCAGCAGTTACTCGAGAGGAGGGTTCGACGAGCAGTACTTC,CASSYSRGGFDEQYF
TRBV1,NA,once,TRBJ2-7,TGCACCAGCAGCCCGGGACTAGCGGGGGAATACGAGCAGTACTTC,CTSSPGLAGEYEQYF
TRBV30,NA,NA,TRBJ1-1,TGTGCCTGGAGCCCGGGATCTGAAGCTTTCTTT,CAWSPGSEAFF
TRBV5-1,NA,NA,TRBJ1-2,TGCGCCAGCAGCTTCAACTCCGACTCCCCCTATGGCTACACCTTC,CASSFNSDSPYGYTF
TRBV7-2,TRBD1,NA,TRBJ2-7,TGTGCCAGCAGCTTAGTATGGGGACAGCACTACGAGCAGTACTTC,CASSLVWGQHYEQYF
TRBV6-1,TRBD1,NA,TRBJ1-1,TGTGCCAGCAGGGTGGGGACAGGGGGCACTGAAGCTTTCTTT,CASRVGTGGTEAFF
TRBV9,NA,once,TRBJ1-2,TGTGCCAGCAGCCCGAGGGGGGGGGTTTGGTATGGCTACACCTTC,CASSPRGGVWYGYTF
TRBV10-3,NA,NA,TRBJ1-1,TGTGCCATCAGCGTTGGGCGACACCTGAACACTGAAGCTTTCTTT,CAISVGRHLNTEAFF
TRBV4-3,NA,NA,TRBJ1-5,TGCGCCAGCAGCCAAGATCTGCAGGGGTTTTCCCGGACCCAGCCCCAGCATTTT,CASSQDLQGFSRTQPQHF
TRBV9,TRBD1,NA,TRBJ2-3,TGTGCCAGCAGCGCTACAGGGGCTAGCACAGATACGCAGTATTTT,CASSATGASTDTQYF
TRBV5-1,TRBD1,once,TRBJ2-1,TGCGCCAGCAGTCAATCGGGGACAGGGGGTTCCTACAATGAGCAGTTCTTC,CASSQSGTGGSYNEQFF
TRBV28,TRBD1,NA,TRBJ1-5,TGTGCCAGCAGTCTTGACAGGGAACCCACTAGCAATCAGCCCCAGCATTTT,CASSLDREPTSNQPQHF
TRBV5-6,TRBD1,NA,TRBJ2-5,TGTGCCAGCAGCTTGGGCGACAGGGGGATCCAGGGAGAGACCCAGTACTTC,CASSLGDRGIQGETQYF
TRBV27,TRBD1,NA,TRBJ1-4,TGTGCCAGCAGAATGACAGGGGGCGCCTTAGGAGGTGAAAAACTGTTTTTT,CASRMTGGALGGEKLFF
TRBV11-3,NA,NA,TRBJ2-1,TGTGCCAGCAGCCCCGACAGCAATGAGCAGTTCTTC,CASSPDSNEQFF
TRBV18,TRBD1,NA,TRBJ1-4,TGTGCCAGCTCATCTCGACAGGGGGCAGATGAAAAACTGTTTTTT,CASSSRQGADEKLFF
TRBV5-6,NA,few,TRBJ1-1,TGTGCCAGCAGCTTGAACGGGGGGCGCGGCACTGAAGCTTTCTTT,CASSLNGGRGTEAFF
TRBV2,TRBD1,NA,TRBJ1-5,TGTGCCAGCAGCGAAGTCCCGGGACAGGGACGGCAGCCCCAGCATTTT,CASSEVPGQGRQPQHF
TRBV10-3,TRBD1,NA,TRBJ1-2,TGTGCCATCAGCGACCGACAGGGGCATGGCTACACCTTC,CAISDRQGHGYTF
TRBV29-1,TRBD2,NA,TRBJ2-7,TGCAGCGCCTCGCAGCGGGGGGATGCCTACGAGCAGTACTTC,CSASQRGDAYEQYF
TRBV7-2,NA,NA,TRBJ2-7,TGTGCCAGCAGCTTAGAGGCAGGTGGGGAGCAGTACTTC,CASSLEAGGEQYF